The 17 T cell receptor beta chains presented below share a single source sample, sequenced in a study of CD8 T cells in ankylosing spondylitis. TCRdb used MiXCR to reprocess the 5' RACE reads, holding one entry per CDR3 protein. The sample shows approximately 290,000 distinct CDR3 sequences, around 20% of them seen only once. Sample: blood, either unsorted or a sorted T cell fraction (not recorded which). The receptors originated from a female donor with ankylosing spondylitis or in good health (not recorded which).

This clonotype was seen a handful of times. The V call is TRBV23-1, the J call TRBJ2-2; TRBD2 matches 10 bases. TRBV23-1 is an ORF, and what it does is uncertain. V shed 8 bases, J shed 0 bases, and the junction held 12 bases outside the gene matches. CDR3 length: 18 residues. The CDR3 reads CASHPRATSGANTGELFF. Written as DNA, the CDR3 is TGCGCCAGCCATCCGAGGGCCACTAGCGGGGCGAACACCGGGGAGCTGTTTTTT.

The chain's CDR3 is CASSRSTGTTGELFF. DNA of the CDR3: TGCGCCAGCAGCAGATCGACAGGAACCACCGGGGAGCTGTTTTTT. This chain connects TRBV5-1 to TRBJ2-2; D perhaps matches TRBD1 (6 bases). The V gene's germline CDR1 is SGHRS and CDR2 YFSETQ. The CDR3 runs 15 residues. The V gene lost 4 bases and the J gene lost 4 bases, with 14 bases spanning the gap. The variable domain in full, with the rest retrieved from reference TRBV5-1 and TRBJ2-2, is KAGVTQTPRYLIKTRGQQVTLSCSPISGHRSVSWYQQTPGQGLQFLFEYFSETQRNKGNFPGRFSGRQFSNSRSEMNVSTLELGDSALYLCASSRSTGTTGELFFGEGSRLTVL.

This chain joins TRBV2 and TRBJ1-3, with D unclear. With 4 bases removed from V and 0 bases from J, the gap between germline ends came to 4 bases. This CDR3 region has 13 residues. Germline CDR1 and CDR2: SNHLY and FYNNEI. The CDR3 is CASSASSGNTIYF. The DNA for the CDR3 is TGTGCCAGCAGTGCGAGCTCTGGAAACACCATATATTTT.

The CDR3 nucleotides read TGTGCCAGCAGGGGACTAGCGGGCGGATCCTACGAGCAGTACTTC. Its protein product is CASRGLAGGSYEQYF. This rearrangement joins TRBV28 to TRBJ2-7, with 12 bases fitting TRBD2. V was clipped by 6 bases and J by 1 base; unmatched bases: 4. Germline values: CDR1 MDHEN, CDR2 SYDVKM. The CDR3 is 15 amino acids.

A few counts support this clonotype. This sequence joins TRBV15 and TRBJ2-4; 7 nucleotides line up with TRBD1. Per the germline V gene, CDR1 is LNHNV and CDR2 is YYDKDF (reference sequence). This CDR3 has 15 residues. The V and J ends lost 0 bases and 8 bases, in that order; junction bases with no gene match: 7. The CDR3 region is CATSRDRDRGDIQYF. CDR3 sequence (DNA): TGTGCCACCAGCAGAGACCGGGACAGAGGAGACATTCAGTACTTC.

The chain couples TRBV25-1 to TRBJ1-1; D remains ambiguous. Trimming removed 5 bases at V and 0 bases at J, with 13 bases between. CDR3 length equals 15 residues. CDR1 MGHDK and CDR2 SYGVNS come from the germline V gene. As DNA, the CDR3 is TGTGCCAGCAGTCCACTATGGCCTATGAACACTGAAGCTTTCTTT. It specifies CASSPLWPMNTEAFF.

CDR3 region: CASSLVGGQVNEQFF. CDR3 bases: TGTGCCAGCAGCTTGGTTGGGGGACAGGTCAATGAGCAGTTCTTC. This sequence joins TRBV5-4 and TRBJ2-1; 8 bases line up with TRBD1. Germline CDR1 and CDR2: SGHNT and YYREEE (reference sequence). V lost 0 bases to trimming and J lost 6 bases; unmatched junction nucleotides: 5. CDR3 length equals 15 residues.

A note on this clonotype: Given a much more abundant clone one base away, this may be a read error. CDR3 in DNA: TGCAGCGTTGAAAAGTCCCCCGGCACCGGGGAGCTGTTTTTT. Its protein is CSVEKSPGTGELFF. The J gene is TRBJ2-2, the V gene TRBV29-1, with D uncertain. The CDR3 has 14 residues. Germline V gene lookup returns CDR1 SQVTM and CDR2 ANQGSEA. V was pared by 2 bases and J by 4 bases, with 11 bases between.

A few counts support this clonotype. The chain uses TRBV5-1 and TRBJ1-2, with TRBD1 as a possible D gene (6 bases). The CDR3 loop spans 12 amino acids. Germline V gene lookup returns CDR1 SGHRS and CDR2 YFSETQ. V was cut by 2 bases and J by 8 bases, with 10 bases left in between. DNA of the CDR3: TGCGCCAGCAGCTTTCACAGGGACGGCTACACCTTC. Amino acid sequence: CASSFHRDGYTF.

The rearrangement joins TRBV20-1 to TRBJ1-5, with no clear D. V was shortened by 0 bases and J by 10 bases, with 10 bases between the two germline ends. The CDR3 is made up of 12 amino acids. In germline, CDR1 is DFQATT, CDR2 SNEGSKA (reference sequence). CDR3 residues: CSARESPGPQHF. In DNA form, the CDR3 reads TGCAGTGCTAGAGAAAGCCCTGGACCCCAGCATTTT.

This sequence joins TRBV2 and TRBJ2-2; the match to TRBD1 covers 8 bases. The germline V gene encodes CDR1 SNHLY and CDR2 FYNNEI. V shed 1 base, J shed 4 bases, and the junction held 5 bases outside the gene matches. CDR3 size: 16 residues. CDR3 nucleotide sequence: TGTGCCAGCAGTGAAGAGATGACAGGGGCCACCGGGGAGCTGTTTTTT. This encodes CASSEEMTGATGELFF.

The chain uses TRBV23-1 and TRBJ2-1; D uncertain. TRBV23-1 is an ORF; its function is uncertain. The V end was cut by 4 bases, the J end by 3 bases, with 10 bases between. This CDR3 has 14 residues. CDR3 loop: CASSPWSCYNEQFF. CDR3 nucleotides: TGCGCCAGCAGTCCCTGGAGTTGCTACAATGAGCAGTTCTTC.

The V call is TRBV13, the J call TRBJ1-2, with D perhaps matching TRBD1 (5 bases). The germline gives CDR1 PRHDT, CDR2 FYEKMQ (reference sequence). CDR3 length equals 14 residues. Trimming cost V 3 bases and J 5 bases, with 13 bases left between them. The DNA of the CDR3 is TGTGCCAGCAGCTTCGACAGCAAAGGGTATGGCTACACCTTC. Its translation is CASSFDSKGYGYTF.

In regard to this clonotype: This may arise from a read error, as a much more abundant clone is one base away. This chain connects TRBV24-1 to TRBJ2-1; no clear D. This CDR3 spans 14 amino acids. The germline V gene has CDR1 KGHDR and CDR2 SFDVKD. The CDR3 is CATNDPPEYNEQFF. CDR3 sequence (DNA): TGTGCCACCAATGATCCGCCGGAGTACAATGAGCAGTTCTTC.

This clonotype was picked up a small number of times. This chain uses TRBV20-1 with TRBJ1-1; D is perhaps TRBD1 (5 bases). The V end lost 3 bases, the J end lost 4 bases, and 18 bases lay between the germline ends. The CDR3 contains 15 residues. Germline V CDR1 and CDR2: DFQATT, SNEGSKA (reference sequence). The CDR3 loop is CSASPSGWGGTEAFF. The CDR3 DNA is TGCAGTGCTAGCCCCTCGGGTTGGGGGGGCACTGAAGCTTTCTTT.

This clonotype came up many times. The chain employs TRBV7-2 and TRBJ2-3; D unclear. The CDR3 extends over 14 amino acids. Germline lookup yields CDR1 SGHTA and CDR2 FQGNSA. With 5 bases removed from V and 3 bases from J, the gap between germline ends came to 12 bases. CDR3 nucleotides: TGTGCCAGCAGCCAGGTCACGTTGACAGATACGCAGTATTTT. It codes for CASSQVTLTDTQYF.

The chain joins TRBV29-1 to TRBJ1-1; D may be TRBD1 (6 bases). The CDR3 is 12 amino acids. Looked up from germline, CDR1 is SQVTM and CDR2 is ANQGSEA. The V end lost 2 bases, the J end lost 8 bases, and 12 bases lay between the germline ends. The CDR3 DNA follows: TGCAGCGTTGAAATACAGGGACTAGAAGCTTTCTTT. This sequence encodes CSVEIQGLEAFF.